This entry lists 16 T cell receptor beta chains sequenced from one sample in a study of cytomegalovirus exposure and HLA in healthy donors (TCRdb year 2017). The method was the immunoSEQ multiplex PCR assay. For the multiplex PCR, a mixture combining 60 forward primers for TCR Vbeta segments and 13 reverse primers for TCR Jbeta segments was used. This is the immuneACCESS table as TCRdb keeps it, with only in-frame sequences that have V and J called. A part of the clones is gone; compared with another copy, unresolved V genes explain less than half, and the rest is unexplained. For this sample there are about 150,000 clones; around 75% appear just once. The ten top clones hold 1.5% to 2% of the sample. The sample comprised PBMCs. The receptors originated from a woman between 18 and 29 years old in good health and CMV-seronegative.

The chain links TRBV6-1 to TRBJ2-1, with 11 nucleotides matching TRBD2. V lost 6 bases, J lost 4 bases, and 5 bases stayed unmatched. The CDR3 totals 15 residues. Germline lookup yields CDR1 MNHNS and CDR2 SASEGT. The CDR3 sequence: CASSPSGGIYNEQFF. The CDR3 DNA reads TGTGCCAGCAGCCCTAGCGGGGGGATATACAATGAGCAGTTCTTC.

V is TRBV6-5 and J is TRBJ1-5, with D unresolved. This CDR3 region has 12 residues. Looked up from germline, CDR1 is MNHEY and CDR2 is SVGAGI. V was cut by 2 bases and J by 9 bases, with 8 bases left in between. The CDR3 region is CASSYAEGPQHF. CDR3 sequence (DNA): TGTGCCAGCAGTTACGCGGAGGGGCCCCAGCATTTT.

V gene TRBV27 combines with J gene TRBJ2-5, with 7 bases aligning to TRBD2. V shed 2 bases, J shed 4 bases, and the junction held 4 bases outside the gene matches. The germline gives CDR1 MNHEY, CDR2 SMNVEV (reference sequence). The CDR3 contains 14 residues. The CDR3 loop reads CASSLAWGGETQYF. In DNA form, the CDR3 reads TGTGCCAGCAGTTTAGCCTGGGGGGGAGAGACCCAGTACTTC.

The rearrangement joins TRBV28 to TRBJ2-7; 8 bases align to TRBD2. The CDR3 totals 14 residues. Looked up from germline, CDR1 is MDHEN and CDR2 is SYDVKM. V shed 3 bases, J shed 11 bases, and the junction held 12 bases outside the gene matches. The CDR3 DNA sequence: TGTGCCAGCAGTTTCGCCCAGGGACTAGGAATAAAGTACGTC. Residues: CASSFAQGLGIKYV.

CDR3: CASSLRGLDYRGTRDNEQFF. CDR3 in DNA: TGCGCCAGCAGCTTGAGGGGGTTGGATTACAGGGGTACTAGGGACAATGAGCAGTTCTTC. V and J are TRBV5-1 and TRBJ2-1, with 7 bases matching TRBD1. The CDR3 totals 20 residues. CDR1 is SGHRS and CDR2 is YFSETQ in the germline V gene. V lost 1 base and J lost 5; bases outside the gene matches: 21.

This clone was recorded only once. V usage is TRBV28 and J usage is TRBJ2-5; TRBD2 aligns across 15 bases. The junction had 8 bases not matched to a gene; V was cut back by 4 bases and J by 2 bases. Germline V gene sequence: CDR1 MDHEN, CDR2 SYDVKM. The CDR3 has 18 residues. The CDR3: CASSSPGTSGRTQETQYF. The CDR3 region has the DNA TGTGCCAGCAGTTCGCCCGGGACTAGCGGGAGGACACAAGAGACCCAGTACTTC.

The V and J genes are TRBV7-2 and TRBJ1-1; D may be TRBD1 (6 bases). With 5 bases removed from V and 1 base from J, the gap between germline ends came to 8 bases. Germline CDR1 SGHTA, CDR2 FQGNSA. CDR3 length equals 13 residues. CDR3 protein: CASSRDTNTEAFF. The CDR3 nucleotides are TGTGCCAGCAGCAGGGACACGAACACTGAAGCTTTCTTT.

The chain couples TRBV4-3 to TRBJ1-1; unclear D gene. The length of the CDR3 is 15 residues. The V and J ends lost 0 bases and 3 bases respectively, with 11 bases between them. CDR1 is LGHNA and CDR2 is YSLEER in the germline V gene. CDR3 region: CASSQDQRGDTEAFF. The CDR3 nucleotides read TGCGCCAGCAGCCAAGATCAGCGAGGTGACACTGAAGCTTTCTTT.

This clone was seen only a few times. This sequence joins TRBV10-2 and TRBJ1-5, with D unclear. This CDR3 comprises 16 residues. V was clipped by 4 bases and J by 0 bases, with 13 bases between them. Per the germline V gene, CDR1 is WSHSY and CDR2 is SAAADI. CDR3 region: CASSGSPGYSNQPQHF. CDR3 DNA: TGCGCCAGCAGTGGTTCCCCCGGTTATAGCAATCAGCCCCAGCATTTT.

This clone was detected only a few times. The V gene is TRBV2, the J gene TRBJ2-5; possibly TRBD2 for D (6 bases). Germline V lookup: CDR1 SNHLY, CDR2 FYNNEI. V lost 10 bases, J lost 5 bases, and 14 bases lay in between. This CDR3 is 12 amino acids long. CDR3 sequence (DNA): TGTGCCACCACGACTGGGGGGGAGACCCAGTACTTC. This codes for CATTTGGETQYF.

The chain couples TRBV6-1 to TRBJ2-1; 9 nucleotides line up with TRBD1. This CDR3 region has 15 residues. V trimming: 6 bases; J trimming: 3 bases; junction bases outside the gene matches: 6. Germline assignment: CDR1 MNHNS and CDR2 SASEGT. Here the CDR3 reads CASRPGQGYYNEQFF. The DNA of the CDR3 is TGTGCCAGCAGACCGGGACAGGGCTACTACAATGAGCAGTTCTTC.

The chain couples TRBV5-1 to TRBJ1-6, with TRBD1 matching 10 bases. The CDR3 extends over 14 amino acids. J was trimmed by 11 bases and V by 2 bases; bases with no gene match: 4. The germline gives CDR1 SGHRS, CDR2 YFSETQ. Here the CDR3 reads CASSLQDRGAPLHF. In nucleotides, the CDR3 is TGCGCCAGCAGCTTACAGGACAGGGGGGCACCCCTCCACTTT.

The chain combines TRBV27 with TRBJ2-2, with D possibly being TRBD1 (5 bases). The CDR3 has 16 residues. Germline V lookup: CDR1 MNHEY, CDR2 SMNVEV (reference sequence). Trimming removed 5 bases at V and 5 bases at J, with 18 bases between. Written as DNA, the CDR3 is TGTGCCAGCAGTCCACTTTGGGCAGGGTCGACCGGGGAGCTGTTTTTT. Encoded protein: CASSPLWAGSTGELFF.

This clone came up once. The chain links TRBV4-1 to TRBJ2-5; TRBD1 might be the D (6 bases). Germline V lookup: CDR1 MGHRA, CDR2 YSYEKL. This CDR3 region has 17 residues. The ends were cut back, 0 bases at V and 2 bases at J, with 16 bases in the middle. CDR3 in amino acids: CASSQDGPTGKQETQYF. The CDR3 DNA reads as TGCGCCAGCAGCCAAGATGGCCCAACAGGGAAACAAGAGACCCAGTACTTC.

The V and J genes are TRBV7-8 and TRBJ1-5, with 7 nucleotides matching TRBD1. V lost 3 bases, J lost 3 bases, and 14 bases stayed unmatched. The CDR3 contains 18 residues. Germline V gene sequence: CDR1 SGHVS, CDR2 FQNEAQ. CDR3 residues: CASSFKGAAGETNQPQHF. The CDR3 nucleotides read TGTGCCAGCAGCTTTAAGGGGGCGGCAGGGGAAACCAATCAGCCCCAGCATTTT.

This clone was counted between two and nine times. J is TRBJ2-7 and V is TRBV28; 8 nucleotides agree with TRBD1. V was clipped by 3 bases and J by 2 bases; unmatched bases: 3. Germline CDR1 is MDHEN and CDR2 is SYDVKM. There are 14 residues in the CDR3. CDR3 nucleotide sequence: TGTGCCAGCAGTTTGGGGACAGGACCCTACGAGCAGTACTTC. The encoded protein is CASSLGTGPYEQYF.